These 5 T cell receptor beta chains came from one sample sequenced in a study of cytomegalovirus exposure and HLA in healthy donors. The PCR ran on 60 Vbeta and 13 Jbeta primers. Only in-frame clones appear in the TCRdb table, and some are missing; sequencing was by immunoSEQ multiplex PCR. The table lists about 110,000 clones, 70% to 80% of them singletons. Sequenced: PBMCs. These receptors all stem from a woman under 30 in good health and CMV-seropositive.

This clone was found a few times. This chain joins TRBV9 and TRBJ1-2; D uncertain. The CDR3 has 15 residues. CDR1 and CDR2 from the germline V gene are SGDLS and YYNGEE. Trimming stripped 3 bases from V and 6 bases from J, with 18 bases between. In nucleotides, the CDR3 is TGTGCCAGCAGCGGAGCGGGATCAAGCGGGGATGGCTACACCTTC. Translation: CASSGAGSSGDGYTF.

This clone was seen only once. This chain joins TRBV7-9 and TRBJ2-7; the match to TRBD2 covers 9 bases. V gave up 3 bases and J gave up 6 bases; unmatched junction bases: 6. Germline CDR1 reads SEHNR; CDR2 reads FQNEAQ (reference sequence). The CDR3 loop spans 14 amino acids. CDR3 amino acids: CASSFSGSLREQYF. The CDR3 DNA reads TGTGCCAGCAGCTTTAGCGGGAGCCTTCGCGAGCAGTACTTC.

V is TRBV6-5 and J is TRBJ2-3; 9 bases line up with TRBD1. The ends lost 7 bases at V and 6 bases at J; junction bases unmatched: 2. The CDR3 extends over 12 amino acids. The germline V gene encodes CDR1 MNHEY and CDR2 SVGAGI. CDR3 loop: CASNDRGDTQYF. CDR3 nucleotide sequence: TGTGCCAGCAACGACAGGGGGGATACGCAGTATTTT.

The chain combines TRBV18 with TRBJ1-6; a weak D match, TRBD1 (5 bases). With 3 bases removed from V and 6 bases from J, the gap between germline ends came to 15 bases. Germline-derived CDR1 and CDR2 are KGHSH and LQKENI. The CDR3 is made up of 16 amino acids. For the CDR3, the DNA is TGTGCCAGCTCACCGTTGGGCAGGGCTATTAATTCACCCCTCCACTTT. It encodes CASSPLGRAINSPLHF.

The chain carries TRBV14 and TRBJ1-1; D not certain. In germline, CDR1 is SGHDN, CDR2 FVKESK. V was clipped by 5 bases and J by 8 bases, with 9 bases between them. This CDR3 contains 11 residues. The DNA of the CDR3 is TGTGCCAGCAGCGACATAAAAGAAGCTTTCTTT. Encoded protein: CASSDIKEAFF.